These 23 T cell receptor beta chains were all obtained from the same sample, sequenced in a study of early T cells in non-severe SARS-CoV-2 infection. TCRdb re-called the 5' RACE reads through MiXCR, storing one row per CDR3 protein. The repertoire includes tens of thousands of distinct CDR3 sequences, about 11% of them detected once, and 12% sits in the top ten. Here the sequenced sample was whole blood, taken at baseline. All receptors come from an adult who was a healthcare worker with PCR-confirmed SARS-CoV-2 infection or an uninfected control (not recorded which).

The gene calls are TRBV19 and TRBJ1-1; D might be TRBD1 (6 bases). Trimming removed 1 base at V and 1 base at J, with 13 bases between. The CDR3 runs 16 residues. In germline, CDR1 is LNHDA, CDR2 SQIVND (reference sequence). CDR3: CASSIATGNSNTEAFF. CDR3 bases: TGTGCCAGTAGTATAGCGACAGGAAACTCGAACACTGAAGCTTTCTTT.

This clonotype was observed at least ten times. The chain couples TRBV18 to TRBJ1-1, with a weak D call TRBD1 (6 bases). This CDR3 is built from 15 residues. From germline, CDR1 is KGHSH and CDR2 LQKENI. Trimming removed 1 base at V and 7 bases at J, with 16 bases between. In DNA form, the CDR3 reads TGTGCCAGCTCACCACAAAGGGTTATGGACAGTGAAGCTTTCTTT. Residues: CASSPQRVMDSEAFF.

The chain uses TRBV28 and TRBJ1-2, with D perhaps matching TRBD1 (6 bases). Trimming left V 6 bases short and J 5 bases short, with 16 bases between. CDR3 size: 14 residues. CDR1 MDHEN and CDR2 SYDVKM come from the germline V gene. The CDR3 sequence: CASSKAGEGYGYTF. The DNA for the CDR3 is TGTGCCAGCAGCAAGGCAGGGGAGGGGTATGGCTACACCTTC.

This clonotype appeared many times. The chain is built from TRBV2 and TRBJ1-4; D not resolved. Trimming took 2 bases from V and 10 from J, leaving 11 bases between them. The CDR3 has 13 residues. Germline CDR1 reads SNHLY; CDR2 reads FYNNEI. The CDR3 loop reads CASSEREVGKLFF. The DNA for the CDR3 is TGTGCCAGCAGTGAAAGAGAAGTGGGAAAACTGTTTTTT.

The sample holds many counts of this clonotype. The V call is TRBV5-4, the J call TRBJ2-1, with 11 bases fitting TRBD2. There are 17 residues in the CDR3. J lost 5 bases, V lost 3 bases, and 10 bases had no gene match. CDR1 and CDR2 (germline): SGHNT, YYREEE (reference sequence). In nucleotides, the CDR3 is TGTGCCAGCAGCTCCCCGAAGCCTAGCGGGGGGAACAATGAGCAGTTCTTC. Its translation is CASSSPKPSGGNNEQFF.

The CDR3 loop is CASSRQGSFVENTIYF. DNA for the CDR3: TGTGCCAGCAGTCGACAGGGGTCGTTTGTGGAAAACACCATATATTTT. This chain connects TRBV6-5 to TRBJ1-3; 8 bases match TRBD1. Germline V lookup: CDR1 MNHEY, CDR2 SVGAGI. V shed 5 bases, J shed 6 bases, and the junction held 12 bases outside the gene matches. The CDR3 loop spans 16 amino acids.

This clonotype was picked up many times. V and J are TRBV7-2 and TRBJ1-1; D is perhaps TRBD1 (5 bases). V dropped 0 bases and J dropped 11 bases, with 13 bases sitting between them. The CDR3 is made up of 13 amino acids. Germline values: CDR1 SGHTA, CDR2 FQGNSA. The CDR3 loop is CASSLAGAPAAFF. CDR3 sequence (DNA): TGTGCCAGCAGCTTAGCAGGGGCTCCCGCGGCTTTCTTT.

This clonotype was counted a few times. J is TRBJ2-3 and V is TRBV7-2; D gene uncertain. V lost 4 bases, J lost 3 bases, and 11 bases lay in between. CDR1 is SGHTA, CDR2 FQGNSA, per germline. The CDR3 contains 14 residues. The CDR3 DNA reads as TGTGCCAGCAGCTCCCCCTTCAGAACAGATACGCAGTATTTT. Protein sequence: CASSSPFRTDTQYF.

The chain links TRBV4-1 to TRBJ1-6; D may be TRBD1 (6 bases). The length of the CDR3 is 16 residues. Germline V gives CDR1 MGHRA, CDR2 YSYEKL. The germline V and J ends were trimmed by 4 bases and 6 bases, with 16 bases remaining between them. CDR3 coding DNA: TGCGCCAGCAGCCCCCTGTCCGGGACAACTAATTCACCCCTCCACTTT. Protein product: CASSPLSGTTNSPLHF.

There are a few counts of this clonotype. This chain connects TRBV7-2 to TRBJ1-2; D gene ambiguous. V lost 4 bases and J 4 bases, leaving 16 bases between the germline ends. This CDR3 spans 15 amino acids. Germline loops: CDR1 SGHTA, CDR2 FQGNSA. The CDR3 reads CASSSYSPGSYGYTF. The CDR3 bases are TGTGCCAGCAGCTCATACTCCCCAGGATCCTATGGCTACACCTTC.

The chain uses TRBV18 and TRBJ1-3; TRBD1 matches at 10 bases. CDR1 KGHSH and CDR2 LQKENI come from the germline V gene. The CDR3 has 14 amino acids. V lost 6 bases and J lost 7; bases outside the gene matches: 6. CDR3 DNA sequence: TGTGCCAGCTCCCCCGGGACAGGGGTGAACACCATATATTTT. This sequence encodes CASSPGTGVNTIYF.

The sample holds many counts of this clonotype. The chain couples TRBV20-1 to TRBJ2-1; 11 nucleotides line up with TRBD2. Unmatched junction bases numbered 9, after V lost 6 bases and J lost 5 bases. CDR1 and CDR2 from the germline V gene are DFQATT and SNEGSKA (reference sequence). This CDR3 comprises 15 residues. CDR3 sequence: CSANDLAGGDNEQFF. The CDR3, as DNA: TGCAGTGCCAATGATCTAGCGGGGGGTGACAATGAGCAGTTCTTC.

This clonotype was recorded at least ten times. CDR3 loop: CSVAGGSYGELFF. DNA for the CDR3: TGCAGCGTTGCTGGCGGCTCGTACGGGGAGCTGTTTTTT. The chain couples TRBV29-1 to TRBJ2-2, with unresolved D. The CDR3 covers 13 residues. The V gene lost 4 bases and the J gene lost 7 bases, with 13 bases spanning the gap. The germline CDR1 and CDR2 sequences are SQVTM and ANQGSEA.

This clonotype has a handful of counts. The chain employs TRBV7-8 and TRBJ1-5, with D possibly being TRBD1 (6 bases). CDR3 length: 17 amino acids. The V gene's germline CDR1 is SGHVS and CDR2 FQNEAQ. Trimming cost V 5 bases and J 1 base, with 18 bases left between them. The CDR3 DNA reads TGTGCCAGCAGCCGTCTAAACAGGGTCTCGAGCAATCAGCCCCAGCATTTT. Translated: CASSRLNRVSSNQPQHF.

In its sample, this clonotype was seen a few times. This chain uses TRBV5-4 with TRBJ2-5, with a tentative D call TRBD2 (6 bases). With 0 bases removed from V and 6 bases from J, the gap between germline ends came to 15 bases. CDR1 and CDR2 (germline): SGHNT, YYREEE (reference sequence). The CDR3 loop spans 15 amino acids. Here the CDR3 reads CASSLAGVGSQTQYF. CDR3 in DNA: TGTGCCAGCAGCTTGGCGGGGGTTGGTAGTCAGACCCAGTACTTC.

The gene calls are TRBV20-1 and TRBJ1-1, with D maybe TRBD1 (5 bases). Trimming pared 5 bases from V and 3 bases from J, leaving 13 bases between. The V gene's germline CDR1 is DFQATT and CDR2 SNEGSKA (reference sequence). The CDR3 covers 13 residues. CDR3 loop: CSAQGDEYTEAFF. The CDR3 DNA reads TGCAGTGCTCAAGGGGACGAGTACACTGAAGCTTTCTTT.

The rearrangement uses TRBV5-1 and TRBJ2-5; weak D call: TRBD2 (6 bases). Trimming took 0 bases from V and 1 from J, leaving 7 bases between them. Germline V lookup: CDR1 SGHRS, CDR2 YFSETQ. This CDR3 has 14 residues. CDR3 bases: TGCGCCAGCAGCTTGGGCGGGACCCAAGAGACCCAGTACTTC. It yields the protein CASSLGGTQETQYF.

This chain joins TRBV4-2 and TRBJ1-5; 7 bases align to TRBD1. J gave up 7 bases and V 0 bases, and 9 bases lay outside the gene matches. Germline V gene lookup returns CDR1 LGHNA and CDR2 YNFKEQ. The CDR3 spans 16 residues. CDR3 in DNA: TGTGCCAGCAGCCAAGAGACAGGACAGGTATACCAGCCCCAGCATTTT. Protein: CASSQETGQVYQPQHF.

The chain is built from TRBV28 and TRBJ2-1; maybe TRBD2 (7 bases). CDR1 is MDHEN, CDR2 SYDVKM, per germline. Trimming took off 4 bases at V and 8 bases at J, with 24 bases between the two ends. The CDR3 contains 17 residues. The CDR3 reads CASSSPLGGLGGDEQFF. The CDR3 DNA reads as TGTGCCAGCAGTTCCCCCCTGGGAGGGTTGGGGGGCGATGAGCAGTTCTTC.

The chain uses TRBV20-1 and TRBJ2-3, with TRBD2 matching over 12 bases. The germline V gene encodes CDR1 DFQATT and CDR2 SNEGSKA (reference sequence). V lost 5 bases, J lost 2 bases, and 5 bases stayed unmatched. The CDR3 runs 15 residues. The CDR3 bases are TGCAGTGCTGGCAGGACTAGCGGGGACACAGATACGCAGTATTTT. Protein sequence: CSAGRTSGDTDTQYF.

This clonotype was observed many times. The V and J genes are TRBV24-1 and TRBJ2-2; the match to TRBD1 covers 7 bases. Trimming at V came to 3 bases and at J to 7 bases, leaving 7 bases not matched to a gene. This CDR3 comprises 15 residues. Germline V gene sequence: CDR1 KGHDR, CDR2 SFDVKD. CDR3 residues: CATSDPLTGSGELFF. Written as DNA, the CDR3 is TGTGCCACCAGTGATCCCCTGACAGGGAGCGGGGAGCTGTTTTTT.

This clonotype was recorded many times. V usage is TRBV7-8 and J usage is TRBJ2-5; D possibly corresponds to TRBD2 (6 bases). Germline V gene sequence: CDR1 SGHVS, CDR2 FQNEAQ. The CDR3 consists of 14 residues. The germline V and J ends were trimmed by 8 bases and 5 bases, with 18 bases remaining between them. The CDR3 spells CASRSRGTGETQYF. Written as DNA, the CDR3 is TGTGCCAGCCGATCACGGGGGACTGGGGAGACCCAGTACTTC.

This clonotype was seen repeatedly, ten times or more. This rearrangement joins TRBV19 to TRBJ1-1; tentative D call: TRBD1 (5 bases). The CDR3 is 14 residues long. Germline CDR1 reads LNHDA; CDR2 reads SQIVND (reference sequence). V shed 5 bases and J shed 6 bases, with 16 bases lying between them. CDR3 sequence (DNA): TGTGCCAGTAGTCGGACTGGAGGAGGGGCTGAAGCTTTCTTT. Amino acid sequence: CASSRTGGGAEAFF. The variable domain in full, with the rest retrieved from reference TRBV19 and TRBJ1-1, is DGGITQSPKYLFRKEGQNVTLSCEQNLNHDAMYWYRQDPGQGLRLIYYSQIVNDFQKGDIAEGYSVSREKKESFPLTVTSAQKNPTAFYLCASSRTGGGAEAFFGQGTRLTVV.